This T cell receptor beta chain was sequenced in a study of CD8+ T cells in alopecia areata. RNA was isolated and reverse transcribed to cDNA, the sequencing template. Sequencing was performed with immunoSEQ multiplex PCR; in TCRdb, only in-frame clones are kept and a portion is missing. Among about 190,000 clones listed, 50% to 60% were seen once. Treatment described: oral pan-JAK inhibitor, 5-10 mg twice daily. This clone showed up just a few times. The CDR3 runs to 14 residues. Per the germline V gene, CDR1 is SEHNR and CDR2 is FQNEAQ (reference sequence). V shed 5 bases and J 4 bases; nucleotides not matched to a gene: 6.

The chain joins TRBV7-9 to TRBJ2-3; 7 bases are a match to TRBD2. The sample was CD4+ T cells sorted from blood, taken at week 4, from a patient treated with tofacitinib. This sequence originates from a human donor with alopecia areata. The CDR3 DNA follows: TGTGCCAGCAGCCAAGGCGGGGGAGCAGATACGCAGTATTTT. The encoded protein is CASSQGGGADTQYF.